The clone carrying this T cell receptor (beta chain) turned up a few times. Its specificity is unknown. The data were taken from a study of Tregs in tolerant kidney transplant recipients. Only in-frame clones appear in the TCRdb table, and some are missing; sequencing was by immunoSEQ multiplex PCR. This table holds about 69,000 clones, about 89% found once. J gave up 3 bases and V 5 bases, and 3 bases lay outside the gene matches. CDR3 length equals 15 residues. Germline lookup yields CDR1 SGHTA and CDR2 FQGNSA. Study observations and caveats: This study did not directly address biological reproducibility.

This material consisted of CD4+ T cells from blood, taken before the transplant. The chain combines TRBV7-2 with TRBJ2-1; 11 positions match TRBD2. The receptor was derived from a human donor who received a combined kidney and bone marrow transplant. The CDR3 DNA is TGTGCCAGCAGCGAGACTAGCGGGAACTACAATGAGCAGTTCTTC. Residues: CASSETSGNYNEQFF.